A few counts support the clone carrying this T cell receptor (beta chain). Its target is not known. TCR beta CDR3 regions were amplified from RNA. HTBI primers were the set used in a first-round RT-PCR of the TCR CDR3. MiXCR was run by TCRdb on the multiplex PCR reads, yielding one entry per CDR3 protein. The sample holds more than 300,000 distinct CDR3 sequences, 18% seen once. The record originates from a study of T cells in Graves' hyperthyroidism and ophthalmopathy. Uncontrolled infections, other autoimmune diseases, pregnancy or lactation led to exclusion of patients. Notes on the study in general: Most clonotypes expanded in the thyroid (above 0.001) were also present in blood.

This sequence originates from a man aged 18 to 35 with Graves' ophthalmopathy. Sequenced sample: blood.

The DNA of the CDR3 is TGTGCCAGCAGCTCCCGGGACAAACTAAACACTGAAGCTTTCTTT. This encodes CASSSRDKLNTEAFF. This chain links TRBV5-6 with TRBJ1-1, with TRBD1 as a possible D gene (6 bases). This CDR3 is built from 15 residues. The V end lost 3 bases, the J end lost 2 bases, and 14 bases lay between the germline ends. Per germline, CDR1 SGHDT and CDR2 YYEEEE.